Presented here are 18 T cell receptor beta chains from one specimen sequenced in a study of blood T cell repertoires in COVID-19. Profiled with immunoSEQ multiplex PCR; TCRdb holds only in-frame clones, not every one. The sample has some 150,000 clones; around 89% are singletons. The material sequenced was peripheral blood. The receptor source for this set is a woman older than 75 with acute or convalescent COVID-19.

V and J are TRBV5-5 and TRBJ2-3, with 9 bases matching TRBD2. Germline V gene data show CDR1 as SGHKS and CDR2 as YYEKEE (reference sequence). V shed 4 bases and J 0 bases; nucleotides not matched to a gene: 9. CDR3 length: 17 residues. The CDR3 region has the DNA TGTGCCAGCAGCCGCGGCGGGGGGGCCCCTAGCACAGATACGCAGTATTTT. The encoded protein is CASSRGGGAPSTDTQYF.

J is TRBJ1-1 and V is TRBV10-3; no clear D. V was clipped by 6 bases and J by 5 bases, with 19 bases between them. Per the germline V gene, CDR1 is ENHRY and CDR2 is SYGVKD. The CDR3 totals 15 residues. CDR3 amino acids: CAIRGLTVKGTEAFF. The CDR3, as DNA: TGTGCCATCAGAGGACTTACTGTCAAGGGAACTGAAGCTTTCTTT.

The gene calls are TRBV18 and TRBJ2-1; D possibly corresponds to TRBD2 (6 bases). There are 17 residues in the CDR3. V lost 0 bases to trimming and J lost 3 bases, with 15 bases between them. Germline loops: CDR1 KGHSH, CDR2 LQKENI. The chain's CDR3 is CASSPPRSSVGYNEQFF. The CDR3 DNA is TGTGCCAGCTCACCACCCAGGTCTAGCGTGGGCTACAATGAGCAGTTCTTC.

The rearrangement uses TRBV7-9 and TRBJ1-6; D unresolved. Germline loops: CDR1 SEHNR, CDR2 FQNEAQ (reference sequence). V lost 2 bases and J 6 bases, leaving 5 bases between the germline ends. The CDR3 sequence is 13 residues long. CDR3 DNA sequence: TGTGCCAGCAGCTTATCTTCTAATTCACCCCTCCACTTT. This gives the protein CASSLSSNSPLHF. Full variable domain (missing parts from reference TRBV7-9 and TRBJ1-6): DTGVSQNPRHKITKRGQNVTFRCDPISEHNRLYWYRQTLGQGPEFLTYFQNEAQLEKSRLLSDRFSAERPKGSFSTLEIQRTEQGDSAMYLCASSLSSNSPLHFGNGTRLTVT.

This sequence joins TRBV5-3 and TRBJ1-2; 7 bases fit TRBD1. TRBV5-3 is identified as an open reading frame with a role that is uncertain. CDR3 length: 17 amino acids. V was clipped by 1 base and J by 0 bases; unmatched bases: 9. CDR3 sequence reads: CARSLPLTGKANYGYTF. The CDR3 DNA is TGTGCCAGAAGCTTGCCTCTGACAGGGAAAGCTAACTATGGCTACACCTTC.

This chain connects TRBV18 to TRBJ2-1; tentatively, D is TRBD2 (6 bases). V was clipped by 4 bases and J by 5 bases, with 18 bases between them. The CDR3 runs to 16 residues. The germline V gene encodes CDR1 KGHSH and CDR2 LQKENI. CDR3 sequence (DNA): TGTGCCAGCTCACTGGGACTTCCTTCCCCCCACAATGAGCAGTTCTTC. This sequence encodes CASSLGLPSPHNEQFF.

Only one count was recorded for this clone. The rearrangement joins TRBV3-1 (or the pseudogene TRBV3-2) to TRBJ1-2, with TRBD1 matching 7 bases. Trimming removed 1 base from V and 4 bases from J; junction bases left unmatched: 6. The CDR3 is 15 amino acids. From germline, CDR1 is LGHDT and CDR2 YNNKEL (reference sequence). The CDR3 DNA reads TGTGCCAGCAGCCAAGGTTGGGACAGCGCCTATGGCTACACCTTC. Residues: CASSQGWDSAYGYTF.

This chain links TRBV18 with TRBJ1-1, with 8 bases aligning to TRBD1. The CDR3 has 15 residues. CDR1 and CDR2 from the germline V gene are KGHSH and LQKENI. V gave up 6 bases and J gave up 0 bases; unmatched junction bases: 6. The CDR3 spells CASSLGTGVNTEAFF. Written as DNA, the CDR3 is TGTGCCAGCTCGCTTGGGACAGGAGTGAACACTGAAGCTTTCTTT.

The chain combines TRBV7-3 with TRBJ1-2, with a tentative D call TRBD1 (5 bases). Per germline, CDR1 SGHTA and CDR2 FQGTGA. The V end lost 2 bases, the J end lost 4 bases, and 23 bases lay between the germline ends. The CDR3 consists of 18 residues. The CDR3 region has the DNA TGTGCCAGCAGCTTACTCCACCCGGGTGAGTGGGGCGGCTATGGCTACACCTTC. It translates to CASSLLHPGEWGGYGYTF.

The chain joins TRBV4-1 to TRBJ1-2; perhaps TRBD1 as D (6 bases). CDR3 length: 15 residues. Germline CDR1 and CDR2: MGHRA and YSYEKL. V was clipped by 6 bases and J by 4 bases, with 18 bases between them. CDR3 in DNA: TGCGCCAGCAGTCCCGGGGGGGCCGGTAGCTATGGCTACACCTTC. It specifies CASSPGGAGSYGYTF.

V usage is TRBV19 and J usage is TRBJ1-2; TRBD1 is a possible D gene (6 bases). Trimming took off 5 bases at V and 6 bases at J, with 13 bases between the two ends. Germline CDR1 reads LNHDA; CDR2 reads SQIVND (reference sequence). There are 13 residues in the CDR3. DNA for the CDR3: TGTGCCAGTAGTCAAAACAGGGTCGATGGCTACACCTTC. Translating it yields CASSQNRVDGYTF.

The chain employs TRBV15 and TRBJ2-3; the D gene is possibly TRBD2 (5 bases). Germline CDR1 and CDR2: LNHNV and YYDKDF (reference sequence). Between the trimmed V and J ends, which lost 6 bases and 4 bases, there was a span of 11 bases. CDR3 length: 13 amino acids. In DNA form, the CDR3 reads TGTGCCACCAGAGGTAGCGCCGCAGATACGCAGTATTTT. Translated: CATRGSAADTQYF.

The V call is TRBV11-2, the J call TRBJ2-5; D ambiguous. V was trimmed by 5 bases and J by 2 bases, leaving 9 bases between them. CDR3 length equals 13 residues. CDR1 SGHAT and CDR2 FQNNGV come from the germline V gene. DNA of the CDR3: TGTGCCAGCAGCCCCACAGATCAAGAGACCCAGTACTTC. Translating gives CASSPTDQETQYF.

CDR3 bases: TGTGCCAGCAGCTTAGGGGCAGGCCTCCTTGACAATGAGCAGTTCTTC. Protein: CASSLGAGLLDNEQFF. The J gene is TRBJ2-1, the V gene TRBV7-9; D remains unclear. The CDR3 has 16 amino acids. V lost 1 base to trimming and J lost 5 bases, with 15 bases between them. Germline V CDR1 and CDR2: SEHNR, FQNEAQ (reference sequence).

V gene TRBV5-1 combines with J gene TRBJ1-2; 9 nucleotides agree with TRBD1. Trimming took 5 bases from V and 2 from J; bases not matched to a gene: 4. The CDR3 has 14 amino acids. The germline V gene encodes CDR1 SGHRS and CDR2 YFSETQ. The CDR3 loop is CASSRTGDNYGYTF. In DNA form, the CDR3 reads TGCGCCAGCAGTCGGACAGGGGACAACTATGGCTACACCTTC.

CDR3 nucleotides: TGTGCCAGCAGTTACCGAGGGGACAGGACCTACGAGCAGTACTTC. Protein: CASSYRGDRTYEQYF. J is TRBJ2-7 and V is TRBV6-5; 8 bases are shared with TRBD1. V shed 2 bases, J shed 2 bases, and the junction held 5 bases outside the gene matches. Germline V gene data show CDR1 as MNHEY and CDR2 as SVGAGI. The CDR3 has 15 residues.

CDR3 in DNA: TGTGCCAGCAGCCCCCTATCGGACAGGGGACACGAGCAGTACTTC. This codes for CASSPLSDRGHEQYF. The chain links TRBV9 to TRBJ2-7, with 9 bases identical to TRBD1. Germline-derived CDR1 and CDR2 are SGDLS and YYNGEE. The CDR3 sequence is 15 residues long. J was trimmed by 5 bases and V by 4 bases; bases with no gene match: 10.

The chain couples TRBV5-1 to TRBJ2-1; maybe TRBD1 (5 bases). The CDR3 has 16 amino acids. Germline loops: CDR1 SGHRS, CDR2 YFSETQ. Trimming stripped 3 bases from V and 0 bases from J, with 13 bases between. DNA of the CDR3: TGCGCCAGCAGCTCTGGACACAAGAGCTCCTACAATGAGCAGTTCTTC. It encodes CASSSGHKSSYNEQFF.